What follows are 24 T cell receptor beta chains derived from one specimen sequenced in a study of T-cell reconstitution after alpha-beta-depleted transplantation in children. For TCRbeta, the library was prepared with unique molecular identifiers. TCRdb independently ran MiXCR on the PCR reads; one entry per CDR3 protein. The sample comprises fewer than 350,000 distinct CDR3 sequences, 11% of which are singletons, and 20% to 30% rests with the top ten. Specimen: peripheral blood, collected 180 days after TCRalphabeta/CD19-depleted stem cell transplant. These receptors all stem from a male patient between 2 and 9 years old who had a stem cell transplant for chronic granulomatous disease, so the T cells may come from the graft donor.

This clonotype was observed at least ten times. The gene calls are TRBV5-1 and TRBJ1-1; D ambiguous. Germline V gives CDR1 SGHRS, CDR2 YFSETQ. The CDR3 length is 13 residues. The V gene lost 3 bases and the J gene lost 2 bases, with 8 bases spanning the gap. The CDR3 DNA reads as TGCGCCAGCAGCTGGATAATTAACACTGAAGCTTTCTTT. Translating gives CASSWIINTEAFF.

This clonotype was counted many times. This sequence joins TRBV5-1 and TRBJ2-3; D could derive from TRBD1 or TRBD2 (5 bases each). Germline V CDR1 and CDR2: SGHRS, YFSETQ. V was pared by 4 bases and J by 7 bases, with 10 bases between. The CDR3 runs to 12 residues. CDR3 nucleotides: TGCGCCAGCAGCGTGGGACCGTATACGCAGTATTTT. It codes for CASSVGPYTQYF.

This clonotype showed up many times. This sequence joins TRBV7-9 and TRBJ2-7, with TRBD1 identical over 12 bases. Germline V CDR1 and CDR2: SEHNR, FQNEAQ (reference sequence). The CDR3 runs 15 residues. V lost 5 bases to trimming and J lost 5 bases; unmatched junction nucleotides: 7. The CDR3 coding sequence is TGTGCCAGCAGCGGGGGACAGGGGGCGCAGGACGAGCAGTACTTC. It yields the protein CASSGGQGAQDEQYF.

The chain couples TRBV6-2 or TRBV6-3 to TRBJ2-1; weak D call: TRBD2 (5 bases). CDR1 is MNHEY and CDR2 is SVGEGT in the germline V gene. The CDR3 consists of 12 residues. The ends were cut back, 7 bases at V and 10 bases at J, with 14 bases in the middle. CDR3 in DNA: TGTGCCAGCACAGGAGAGGGAAGAGAGCAGTTCTTC. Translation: CASTGEGREQFF.

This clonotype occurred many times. The chain's CDR3 is CASSLTGGVPGELFF. DNA for the CDR3: TGCGCCAGCAGCTTGACAGGGGGCGTGCCCGGGGAGCTGTTTTTT. The V call is TRBV5-1, the J call TRBJ2-2; TRBD1 aligns across 9 bases. The CDR3 sequence is 15 residues long. The V segment lost 1 base and the J segment 6 bases; nucleotides outside the gene matches: 4. Germline V lookup: CDR1 SGHRS, CDR2 YFSETQ.

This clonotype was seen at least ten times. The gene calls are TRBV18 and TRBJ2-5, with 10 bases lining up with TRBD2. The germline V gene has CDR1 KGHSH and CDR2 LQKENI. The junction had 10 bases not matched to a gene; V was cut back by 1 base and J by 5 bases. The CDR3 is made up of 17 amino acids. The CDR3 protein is CASSPLASGSRSETQYF. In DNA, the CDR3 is TGTGCCAGCTCACCACTGGCTAGCGGGAGCCGGTCGGAGACCCAGTACTTC.

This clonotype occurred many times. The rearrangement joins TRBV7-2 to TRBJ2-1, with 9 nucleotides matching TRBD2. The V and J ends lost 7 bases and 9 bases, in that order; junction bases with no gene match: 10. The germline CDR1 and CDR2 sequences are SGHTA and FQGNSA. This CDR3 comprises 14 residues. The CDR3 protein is CASKVRGGVVEQFF. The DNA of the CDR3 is TGTGCCAGCAAGGTTCGCGGGGGGGTAGTTGAGCAGTTCTTC.

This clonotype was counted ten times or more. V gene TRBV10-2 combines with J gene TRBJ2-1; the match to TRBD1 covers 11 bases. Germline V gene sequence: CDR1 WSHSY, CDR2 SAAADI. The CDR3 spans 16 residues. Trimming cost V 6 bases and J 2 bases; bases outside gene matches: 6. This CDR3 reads CASRGDRGYPYNEQFF. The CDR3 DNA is TGCGCCAGCAGGGGGGACAGGGGGTACCCCTACAATGAGCAGTTCTTC.

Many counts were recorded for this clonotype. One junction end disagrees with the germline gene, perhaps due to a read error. CDR3 DNA sequence: TGCAGTGCCAGAGGAGAAGCCTACGAGCAGTACTTC. It encodes CSARGEAYEQYF. The V gene is TRBV20-1, the J gene TRBJ2-7, with unresolved D. Looked up from germline, CDR1 is DFQATT and CDR2 is SNEGSKA (reference sequence). CDR3 length equals 12 residues.

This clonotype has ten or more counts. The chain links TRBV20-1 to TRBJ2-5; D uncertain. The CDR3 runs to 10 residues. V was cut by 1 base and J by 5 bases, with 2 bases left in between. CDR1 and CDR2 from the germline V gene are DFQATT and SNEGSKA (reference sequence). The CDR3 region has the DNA TGCAGTGCTAGAGTGGAGACCCAGTACTTC. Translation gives CSARVETQYF.

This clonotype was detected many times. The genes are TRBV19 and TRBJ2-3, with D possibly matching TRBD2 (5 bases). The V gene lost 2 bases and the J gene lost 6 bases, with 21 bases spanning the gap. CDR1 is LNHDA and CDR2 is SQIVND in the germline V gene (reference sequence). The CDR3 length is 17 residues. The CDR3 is CASSITVGRGSRDTQYF. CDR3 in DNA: TGTGCCAGTAGTATAACGGTCGGACGGGGAAGCCGTGATACGCAGTATTTT.

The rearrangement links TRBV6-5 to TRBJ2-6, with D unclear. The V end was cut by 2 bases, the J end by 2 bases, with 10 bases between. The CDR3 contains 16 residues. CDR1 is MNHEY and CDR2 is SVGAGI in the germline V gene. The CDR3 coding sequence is TGTGCCAGCAGTTACGTTTGGCAGACTGGGGCCAACGTCCTGACTTTC. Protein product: CASSYVWQTGANVLTF.

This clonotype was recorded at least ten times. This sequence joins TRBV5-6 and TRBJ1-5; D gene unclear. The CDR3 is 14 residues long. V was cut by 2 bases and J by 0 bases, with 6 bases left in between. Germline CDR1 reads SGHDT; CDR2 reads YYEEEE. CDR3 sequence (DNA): TGTGCCAGCAGCTTTTCCGTTAGCAATCAGCCCCAGCATTTT. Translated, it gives CASSFSVSNQPQHF.

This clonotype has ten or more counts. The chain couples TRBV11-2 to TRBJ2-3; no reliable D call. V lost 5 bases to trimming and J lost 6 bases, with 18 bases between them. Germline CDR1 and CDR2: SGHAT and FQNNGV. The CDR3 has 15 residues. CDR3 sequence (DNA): TGTGCCAGCAGCCCACACACCTCATTTGCGGATACGCAGTATTTT. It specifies CASSPHTSFADTQYF.

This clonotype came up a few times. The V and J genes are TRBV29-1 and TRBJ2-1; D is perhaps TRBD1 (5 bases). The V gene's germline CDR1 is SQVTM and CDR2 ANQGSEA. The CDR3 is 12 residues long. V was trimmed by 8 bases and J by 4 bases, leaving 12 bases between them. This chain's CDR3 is CSCLRGYNEQFF. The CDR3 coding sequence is TGCAGCTGCCTTAGGGGATACAATGAGCAGTTCTTC.

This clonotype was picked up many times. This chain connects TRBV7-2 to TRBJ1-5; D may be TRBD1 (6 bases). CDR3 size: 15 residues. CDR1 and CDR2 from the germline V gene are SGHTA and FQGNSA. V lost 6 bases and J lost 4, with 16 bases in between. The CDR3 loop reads CASRRQGLGNQPQHF. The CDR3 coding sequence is TGTGCCAGCAGGAGGCAGGGGCTAGGAAATCAGCCCCAGCATTTT.

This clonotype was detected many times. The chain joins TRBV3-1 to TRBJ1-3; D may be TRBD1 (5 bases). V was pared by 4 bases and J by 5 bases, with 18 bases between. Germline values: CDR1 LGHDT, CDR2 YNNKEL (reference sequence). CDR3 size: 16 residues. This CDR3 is CASSLLGAVTRNTIYF. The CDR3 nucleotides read TGTGCCAGCAGCCTACTCGGGGCTGTAACGAGAAACACCATATATTTT.

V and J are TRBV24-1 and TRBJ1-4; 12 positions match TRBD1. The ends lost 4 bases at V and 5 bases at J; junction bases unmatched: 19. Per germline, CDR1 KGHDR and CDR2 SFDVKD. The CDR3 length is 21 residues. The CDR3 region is CATSDPSGTGGPPARNEKLFF. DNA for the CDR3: TGTGCCACCAGTGACCCCTCCGGGACAGGGGGCCCACCTGCGAGGAATGAAAAACTGTTTTTT.

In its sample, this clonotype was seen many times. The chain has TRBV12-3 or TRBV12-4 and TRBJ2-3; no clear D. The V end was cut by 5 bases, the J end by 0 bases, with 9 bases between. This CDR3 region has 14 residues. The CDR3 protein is CASSVGLSTDTQYF. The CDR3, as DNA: TGTGCCAGCAGTGTCGGCCTGAGCACAGATACGCAGTATTTT.

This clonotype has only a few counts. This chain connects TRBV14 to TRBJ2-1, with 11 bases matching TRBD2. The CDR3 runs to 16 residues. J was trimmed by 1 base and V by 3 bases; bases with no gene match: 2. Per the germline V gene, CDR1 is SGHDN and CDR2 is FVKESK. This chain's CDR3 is CASSQVAGGSYNEQFF. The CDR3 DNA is TGTGCCAGCAGCCAGGTAGCGGGAGGGTCCTACAATGAGCAGTTCTTC.

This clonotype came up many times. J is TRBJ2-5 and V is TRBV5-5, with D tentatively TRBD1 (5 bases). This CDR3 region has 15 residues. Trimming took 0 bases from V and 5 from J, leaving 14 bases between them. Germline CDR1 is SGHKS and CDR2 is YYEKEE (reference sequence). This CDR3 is CASSLAGQPTETQYF. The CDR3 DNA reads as TGTGCCAGCAGCTTGGCTGGACAACCAACGGAGACCCAGTACTTC.

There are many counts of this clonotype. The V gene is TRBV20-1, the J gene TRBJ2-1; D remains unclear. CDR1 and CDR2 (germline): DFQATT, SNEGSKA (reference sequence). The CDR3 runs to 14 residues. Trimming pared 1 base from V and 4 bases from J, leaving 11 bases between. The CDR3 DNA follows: TGCAGTGCTAGAGCAGTCCAGACATACAATGAGCAGTTCTTC. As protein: CSARAVQTYNEQFF.

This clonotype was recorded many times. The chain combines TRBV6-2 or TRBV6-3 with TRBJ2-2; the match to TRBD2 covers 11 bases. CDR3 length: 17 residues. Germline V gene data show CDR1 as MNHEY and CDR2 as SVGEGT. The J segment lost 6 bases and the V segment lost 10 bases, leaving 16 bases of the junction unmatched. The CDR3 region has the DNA TGTGCCATCCTTCGACCACTGGGGACTAGCGGTGCCGGGGAGCTGTTTTTT. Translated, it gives CAILRPLGTSGAGELFF.

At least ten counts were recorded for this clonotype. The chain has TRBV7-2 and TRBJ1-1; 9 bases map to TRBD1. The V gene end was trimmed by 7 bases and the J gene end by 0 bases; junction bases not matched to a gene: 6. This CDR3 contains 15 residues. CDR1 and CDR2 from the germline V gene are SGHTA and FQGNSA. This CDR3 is CASILRTGVNTEAFF. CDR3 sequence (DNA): TGTGCCAGCATCCTTAGGACAGGGGTGAACACTGAAGCTTTCTTT.